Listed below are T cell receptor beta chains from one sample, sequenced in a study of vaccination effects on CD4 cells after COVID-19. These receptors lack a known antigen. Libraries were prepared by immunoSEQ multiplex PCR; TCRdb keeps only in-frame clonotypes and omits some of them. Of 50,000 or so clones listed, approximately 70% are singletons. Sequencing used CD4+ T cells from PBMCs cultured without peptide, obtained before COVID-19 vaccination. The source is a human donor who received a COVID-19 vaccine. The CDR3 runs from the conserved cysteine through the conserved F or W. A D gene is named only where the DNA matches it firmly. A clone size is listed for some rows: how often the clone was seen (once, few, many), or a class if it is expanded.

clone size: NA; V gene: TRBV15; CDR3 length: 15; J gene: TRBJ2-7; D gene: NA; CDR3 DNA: TGTGCCACCAGCAGAGATTCCGGGGGCAGGTACGAGCAGTACTTC; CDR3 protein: CATSRDSGGRYEQYF
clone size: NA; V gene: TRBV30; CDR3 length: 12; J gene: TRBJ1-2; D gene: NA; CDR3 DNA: TGTGCCTGGAGTGCCCCGCCGGGGGGATACACCTTC; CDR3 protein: CAWSAPPGGYTF
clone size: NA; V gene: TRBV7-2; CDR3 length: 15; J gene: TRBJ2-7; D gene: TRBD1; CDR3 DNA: TGTGCCAGCAGCTTCCGATCCGGGACAGAGTACGAGCAGTACTTC; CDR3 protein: CASSFRSGTEYEQYF
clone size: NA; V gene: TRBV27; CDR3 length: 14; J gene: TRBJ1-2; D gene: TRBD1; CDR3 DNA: TGTGCCAGCAGTCCTACGGGACAGGGGTATGGCTACACCTTC; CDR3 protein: CASSPTGQGYGYTF
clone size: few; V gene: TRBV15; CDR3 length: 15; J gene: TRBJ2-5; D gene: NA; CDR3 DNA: TGTGCCACCAGCAGAGGGATGACGGTGGGAGAGACCCAGTACTTC; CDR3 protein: CATSRGMTVGETQYF
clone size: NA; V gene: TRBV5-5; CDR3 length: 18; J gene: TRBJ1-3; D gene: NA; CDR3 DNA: TGTGCCAGCAGCTTACGAATGAGCAGGGAGACTCCTGGAAACACCATATATTTT; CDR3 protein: CASSLRMSRETPGNTIYF
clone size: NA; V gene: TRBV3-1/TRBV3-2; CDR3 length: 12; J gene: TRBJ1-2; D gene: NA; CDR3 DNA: TGTGCCAGCAGCCAATCGCGTGATGGCTACACCTTC; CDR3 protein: CASSQSRDGYTF
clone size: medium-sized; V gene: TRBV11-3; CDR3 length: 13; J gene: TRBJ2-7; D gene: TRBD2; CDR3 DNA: TGTGCCAGCAGCACCTATAGCGGGAGCGCACAGTACTTC; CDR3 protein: CASSTYSGSAQYF
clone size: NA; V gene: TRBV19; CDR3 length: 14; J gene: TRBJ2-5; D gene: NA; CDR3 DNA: TGTGCCAGACAAACTAGAGGACTACAAGAGACCCAGTACTTC; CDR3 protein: CARQTRGLQETQYF
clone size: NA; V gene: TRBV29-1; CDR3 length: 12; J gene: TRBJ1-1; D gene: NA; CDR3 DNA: TGCAGCGTGGGATGGGAGAACACTGAAGCTTTCTTT; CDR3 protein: CSVGWENTEAFF
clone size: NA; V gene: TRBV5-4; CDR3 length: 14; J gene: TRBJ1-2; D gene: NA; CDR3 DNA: TGTGCCAGCAGCTTGTTTGATGGGGACTATGGCTACACCTTC; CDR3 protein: CASSLFDGDYGYTF
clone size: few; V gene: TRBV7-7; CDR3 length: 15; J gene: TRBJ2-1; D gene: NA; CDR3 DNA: TGTGCTAGCAGCCCCGGACGGCGCTCCTACAATGAGCAGTTCTTC; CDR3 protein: CASSPGRRSYNEQFF